This TCR beta chain derives from a study of shared clonotypes between healthy human individuals. The data were produced by immunoSEQ multiplex PCR, yet TCRdb's version contains in-frame clones alone and is incomplete. The repertoire holds about 1,900,000 clones, with less than 95% as singletons. Study results and limitations: Clonotypes which were not shared had lower generation probabilities than clonotypes that all four donors shared.

As regards this clone: Its target is unknown. Other DNA sequences in the sample encode the same CDR3.

CD8 cells regarded as naive lacked CD45RO, were positively chosen for CCR7, and omitted terminally differentiated effector memory CD45RA+ cells. Trimming pared 3 bases from V and 3 bases from J, leaving 12 bases between. Germline values: CDR1 MNHEY, CDR2 SMNVEV (reference sequence). The CDR3 has 14 amino acids. The clonotype originates from a man aged 18 to 35 in good health. V gene TRBV27 combines with J gene TRBJ2-7, with D possibly TRBD2 on 6 matching bases. The sequenced sample was naive CD8+ T cells sorted from blood. CDR3 in DNA: TGTGCCAGCAGTTTTAGCGGAGGTGGCTACGAGCAGTACTTC. It yields the protein CASSFSGGGYEQYF.